The next 9 T cell receptor beta chains were all read from a single sample in a study of T cells in Graves' hyperthyroidism and ophthalmopathy. RNA transcripts provided the source from which TCR beta CDR3 regions were amplified. The HTBI set primed first-round TCR CDR3 RT-PCR. MiXCR, applied by TCRdb to the multiplex PCR reads, yields one record per CDR3 protein. The sample yields over 650,000 distinct CDR3 sequences, nearly 45% seen once. The sequenced sample was peripheral blood or thyroid tissue (not recorded which). All receptors derive from an adult man with Graves' disease, either hyperthyroidism or ophthalmopathy (not recorded which).

The genes are TRBV6-5 and TRBJ2-2, with 8 bases identical to TRBD1. CDR1 is MNHEY and CDR2 is SVGAGI in the germline V gene. Trimming removed 5 bases from V and 6 bases from J; junction bases left unmatched: 11. This CDR3 has 16 residues. This CDR3 is CASSQGAGRVAGELFF. The CDR3 DNA reads TGTGCCAGCAGTCAGGGGGCAGGGCGTGTCGCCGGGGAGCTGTTTTTT.

This chain uses TRBV25-1 with TRBJ2-2; D is unclear. CDR1 and CDR2 (germline): MGHDK, SYGVNS. This CDR3 has 17 residues. V was clipped by 2 bases and J by 0 bases, with 13 bases between them. The CDR3, as DNA: TGTGCCAGCAGTGAAGAATATAGGACCTCGAACACCGGGGAGCTGTTTTTT. Protein sequence: CASSEEYRTSNTGELFF.

This chain uses TRBV10-3 with TRBJ1-2; D gene ambiguous. Trimming removed 4 bases at V and 5 bases at J, with 8 bases between. The CDR3 has 12 residues. Germline V gives CDR1 ENHRY, CDR2 SYGVKD. CDR3 in amino acids: CAISGAVYGYTF. The CDR3 coding sequence is TGTGCCATCAGTGGTGCCGTATATGGCTACACCTTC.

V gene TRBV7-9 combines with J gene TRBJ1-2; D gene uncertain. Germline V lookup: CDR1 SEHNR, CDR2 FQNEAQ (reference sequence). With 5 bases removed from V and 8 bases from J, the gap between germline ends came to 12 bases. The length of the CDR3 is 12 residues. The CDR3, as DNA: TGTGCCAGCAGCCAAGAAGGCTGGGGCTACACCTTC. Protein product: CASSQEGWGYTF.

This clonotype was detected ten times or more. The V call is TRBV5-8, the J call TRBJ2-5; D uncertain. Germline V gene lookup returns CDR1 SGHTS and CDR2 YDEGEE. V lost 1 base and J 2 bases, leaving 6 bases between the germline ends. CDR3 length equals 13 residues. CDR3: CASSLWQQETQYF. The CDR3 DNA is TGTGCCAGCAGCTTGTGGCAGCAAGAGACCCAGTACTTC.

This clonotype was counted between two and nine times. V is TRBV7-9 and J is TRBJ1-4; tentative D call: TRBD1 (6 bases). There are 17 residues in the CDR3. V was shortened by 3 bases and J by 0 bases, with 14 bases between the two germline ends. The germline V gene encodes CDR1 SEHNR and CDR2 FQNEAQ (reference sequence). This CDR3 reads CASSLGAVSSTNEKLFF. CDR3 DNA sequence: TGTGCCAGCAGCTTGGGGGCAGTATCGTCAACTAATGAAAAACTGTTTTTT.

The gene calls are TRBV2 and TRBJ1-2, with D perhaps TRBD1 (5 bases). This CDR3 comprises 10 residues. Between the trimmed V and J ends, which lost 6 bases and 7 bases, there was a span of 6 bases. CDR1 SNHLY and CDR2 FYNNEI come from the germline V gene. In nucleotides, the CDR3 is TGTGCCAGCAGGGGGGTTGGCTACACCTTC. Amino acids: CASRGVGYTF.

This clonotype came up a few times. The rearrangement links TRBV7-9 to TRBJ1-2; D might be TRBD1 (6 bases). The length of the CDR3 is 14 residues. Germline lookup yields CDR1 SEHNR and CDR2 FQNEAQ (reference sequence). Trimming took off 3 bases at V and 8 bases at J, with 16 bases between the two ends. CDR3 in amino acids: CASSLGGAKEGYTF. CDR3 sequence (DNA): TGTGCCAGCAGCTTGGGGGGGGCCAAGGAGGGCTACACCTTC. The complete variable domain, with remaining parts taken from reference TRBV7-9 and TRBJ1-2, reads DTGVSQNPRHKITKRGQNVTFRCDPISEHNRLYWYRQTLGQGPEFLTYFQNEAQLEKSRLLSDRFSAERPKGSFSTLEIQRTEQGDSAMYLCASSLGGAKEGYTFGSGTRLTVV.

As to this clonotype: Just one base apart from a much larger clone, this may be a read error. The CDR3 DNA follows: TGCGCCAACGGGGCACCTCGCGGGGGGGCAAAAGAGACCCAGTACTTC. Translated: CANGAPRGGAKETQYF. The chain has TRBV10-2 and TRBJ2-5, with 9 bases that match TRBD2. Germline V gene data show CDR1 as WSHSY and CDR2 as SAAADI. V was clipped by 10 bases and J by 3 bases; unmatched bases: 15. The CDR3 is 16 amino acids.